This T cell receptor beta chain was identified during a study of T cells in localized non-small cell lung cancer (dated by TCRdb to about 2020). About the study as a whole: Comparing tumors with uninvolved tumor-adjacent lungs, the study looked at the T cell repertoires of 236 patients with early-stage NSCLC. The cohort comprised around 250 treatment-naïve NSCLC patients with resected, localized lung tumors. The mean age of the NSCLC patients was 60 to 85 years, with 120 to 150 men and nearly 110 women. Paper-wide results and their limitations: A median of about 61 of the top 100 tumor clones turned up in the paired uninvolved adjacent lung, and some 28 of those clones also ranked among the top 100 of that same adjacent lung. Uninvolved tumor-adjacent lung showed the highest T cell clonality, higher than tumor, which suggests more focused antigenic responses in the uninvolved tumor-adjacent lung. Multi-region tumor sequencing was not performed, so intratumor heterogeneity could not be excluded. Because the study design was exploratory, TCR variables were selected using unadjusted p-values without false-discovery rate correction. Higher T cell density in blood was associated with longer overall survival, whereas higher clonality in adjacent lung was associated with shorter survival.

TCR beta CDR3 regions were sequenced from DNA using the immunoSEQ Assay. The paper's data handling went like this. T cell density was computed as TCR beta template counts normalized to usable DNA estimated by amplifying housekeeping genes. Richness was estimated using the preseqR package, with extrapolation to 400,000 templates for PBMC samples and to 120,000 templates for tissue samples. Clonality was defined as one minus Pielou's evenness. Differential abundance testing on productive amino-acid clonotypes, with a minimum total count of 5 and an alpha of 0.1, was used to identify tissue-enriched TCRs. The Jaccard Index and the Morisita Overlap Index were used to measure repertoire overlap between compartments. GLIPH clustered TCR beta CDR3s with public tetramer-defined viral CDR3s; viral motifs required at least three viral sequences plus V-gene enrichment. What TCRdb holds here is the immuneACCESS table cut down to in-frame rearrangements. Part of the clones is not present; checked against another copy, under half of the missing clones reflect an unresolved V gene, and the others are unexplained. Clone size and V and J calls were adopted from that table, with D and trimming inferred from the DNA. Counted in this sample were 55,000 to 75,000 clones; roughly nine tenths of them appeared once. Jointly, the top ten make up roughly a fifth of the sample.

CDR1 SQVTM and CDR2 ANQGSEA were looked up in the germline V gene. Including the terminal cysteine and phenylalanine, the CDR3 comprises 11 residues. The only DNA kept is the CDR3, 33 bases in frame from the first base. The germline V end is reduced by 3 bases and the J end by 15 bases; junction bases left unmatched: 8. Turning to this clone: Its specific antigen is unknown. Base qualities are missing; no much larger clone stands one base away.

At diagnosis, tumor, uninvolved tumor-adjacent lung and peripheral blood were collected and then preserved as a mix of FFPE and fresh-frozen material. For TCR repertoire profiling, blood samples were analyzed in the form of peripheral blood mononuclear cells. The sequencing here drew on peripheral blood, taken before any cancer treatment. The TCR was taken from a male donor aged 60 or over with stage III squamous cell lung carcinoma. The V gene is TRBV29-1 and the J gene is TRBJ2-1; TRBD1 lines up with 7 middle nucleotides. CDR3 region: CSVDRQGSLFF. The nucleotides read TGCAGCGTTGATAGACAGGGTAGTCTGTTCTTC.